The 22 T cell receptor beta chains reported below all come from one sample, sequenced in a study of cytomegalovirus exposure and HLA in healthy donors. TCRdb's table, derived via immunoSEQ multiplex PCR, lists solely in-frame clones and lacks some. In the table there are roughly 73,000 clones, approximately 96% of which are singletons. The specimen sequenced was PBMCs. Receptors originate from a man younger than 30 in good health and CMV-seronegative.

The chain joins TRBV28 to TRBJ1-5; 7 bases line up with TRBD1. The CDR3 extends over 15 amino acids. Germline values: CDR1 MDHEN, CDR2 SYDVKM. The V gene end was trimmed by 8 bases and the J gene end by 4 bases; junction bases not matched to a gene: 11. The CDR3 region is CASGATGTENQPQHF. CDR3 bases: TGTGCCAGCGGTGCCACCGGGACAGAGAATCAGCCCCAGCATTTT.

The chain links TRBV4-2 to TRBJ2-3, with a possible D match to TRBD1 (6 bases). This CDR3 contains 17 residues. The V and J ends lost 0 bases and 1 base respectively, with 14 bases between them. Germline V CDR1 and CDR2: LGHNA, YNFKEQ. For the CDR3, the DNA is TGTGCCAGCAGCCAAGACGGCGGCAGGGGTCGCACAGATACGCAGTATTTT. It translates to CASSQDGGRGRTDTQYF.

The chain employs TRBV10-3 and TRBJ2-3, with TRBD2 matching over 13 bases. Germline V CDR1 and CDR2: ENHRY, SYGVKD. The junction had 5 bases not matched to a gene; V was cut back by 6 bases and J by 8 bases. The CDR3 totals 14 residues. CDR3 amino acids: CAIRRTSGGGTQYF. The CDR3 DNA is TGTGCCATCAGAAGGACTAGCGGGGGTGGTACGCAGTATTTT.

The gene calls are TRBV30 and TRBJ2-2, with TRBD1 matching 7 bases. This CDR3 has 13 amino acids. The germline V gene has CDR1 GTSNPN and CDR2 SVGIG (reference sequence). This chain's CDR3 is CAFDREKAGELFF. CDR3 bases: TGTGCTTTTGACAGGGAGAAGGCCGGGGAGCTGTTTTTT.

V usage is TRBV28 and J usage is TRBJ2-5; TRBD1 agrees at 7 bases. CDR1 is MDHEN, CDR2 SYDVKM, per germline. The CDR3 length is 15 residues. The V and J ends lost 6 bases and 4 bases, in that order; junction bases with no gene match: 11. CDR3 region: CASRVGGRLGETQYF. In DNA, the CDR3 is TGTGCCAGCAGAGTAGGGGGCCGGTTAGGAGAGACCCAGTACTTC.

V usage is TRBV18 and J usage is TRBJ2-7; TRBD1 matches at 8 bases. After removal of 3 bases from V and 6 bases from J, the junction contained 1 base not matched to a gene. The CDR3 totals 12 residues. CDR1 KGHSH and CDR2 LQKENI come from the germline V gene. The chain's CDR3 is CASSPTGGEQYF. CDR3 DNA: TGTGCCAGCTCACCTACAGGGGGCGAGCAGTACTTC.

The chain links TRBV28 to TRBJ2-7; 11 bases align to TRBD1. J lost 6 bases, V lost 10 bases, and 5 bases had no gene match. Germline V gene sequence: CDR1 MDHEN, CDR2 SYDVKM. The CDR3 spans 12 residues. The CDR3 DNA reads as TGTGCCATCGGACAGGGGGCTGGCGAGCAGTACTTC. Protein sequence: CAIGQGAGEQYF.

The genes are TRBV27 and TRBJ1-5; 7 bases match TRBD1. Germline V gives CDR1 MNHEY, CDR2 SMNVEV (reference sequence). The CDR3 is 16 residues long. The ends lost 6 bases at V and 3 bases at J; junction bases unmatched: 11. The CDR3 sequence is CASRDSTGVDNQPQHF. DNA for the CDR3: TGTGCCAGCAGGGACTCCACAGGGGTGGACAATCAGCCCCAGCATTTT.

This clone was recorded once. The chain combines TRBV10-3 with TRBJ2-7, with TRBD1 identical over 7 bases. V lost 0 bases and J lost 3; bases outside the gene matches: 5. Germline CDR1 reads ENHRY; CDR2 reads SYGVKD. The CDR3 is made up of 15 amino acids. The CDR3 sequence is CAISESVTGNYEQYF. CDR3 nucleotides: TGTGCCATCAGTGAGTCGGTGACAGGGAACTACGAGCAGTACTTC.

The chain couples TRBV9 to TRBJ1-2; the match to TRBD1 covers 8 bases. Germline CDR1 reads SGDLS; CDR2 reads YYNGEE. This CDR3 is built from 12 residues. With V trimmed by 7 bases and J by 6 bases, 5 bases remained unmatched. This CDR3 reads CASSRGRDGYTF. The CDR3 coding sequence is TGTGCCAGCTCCAGGGGGCGGGATGGCTACACCTTC. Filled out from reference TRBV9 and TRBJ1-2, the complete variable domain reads DSGVTQTPKHLITATGQRVTLRCSPRSGDLSVYWYQQSLDQGLQFLIQYYNGEERAKGNILERFSAQQFPDLHSELNLSSLELGDSALYFCASSRGRDGYTFGSGTRLTVV.

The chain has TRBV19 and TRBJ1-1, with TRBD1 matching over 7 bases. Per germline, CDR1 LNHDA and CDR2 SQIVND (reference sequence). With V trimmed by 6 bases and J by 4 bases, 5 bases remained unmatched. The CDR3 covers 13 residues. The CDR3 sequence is CASSEGGPTEAFF. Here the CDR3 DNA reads TGTGCCAGTAGCGAAGGGGGCCCCACTGAAGCTTTCTTT.

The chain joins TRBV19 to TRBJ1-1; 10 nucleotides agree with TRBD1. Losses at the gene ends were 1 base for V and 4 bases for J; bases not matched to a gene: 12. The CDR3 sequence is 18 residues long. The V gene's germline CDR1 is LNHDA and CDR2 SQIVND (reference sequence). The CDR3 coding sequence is TGTGCCAGTAGTATAGTTGTCCCGGGACAGGGGTTCGGCACTGAAGCTTTCTTT. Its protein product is CASSIVVPGQGFGTEAFF.

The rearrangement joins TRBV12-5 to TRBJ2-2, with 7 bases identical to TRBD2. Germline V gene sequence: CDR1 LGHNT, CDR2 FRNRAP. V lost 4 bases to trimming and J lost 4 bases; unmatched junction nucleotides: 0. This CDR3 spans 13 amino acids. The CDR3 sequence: CASGSGGTGELFF. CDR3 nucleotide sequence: TGTGCTAGTGGTTCGGGGGGCACCGGGGAGCTGTTTTTT.

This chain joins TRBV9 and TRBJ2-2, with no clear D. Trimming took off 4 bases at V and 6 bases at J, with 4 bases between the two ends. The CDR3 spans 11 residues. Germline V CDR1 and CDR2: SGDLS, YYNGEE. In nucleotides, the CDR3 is TGTGCCAGCAGCCGGTCCGGGGAGCTGTTTTTT. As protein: CASSRSGELFF.

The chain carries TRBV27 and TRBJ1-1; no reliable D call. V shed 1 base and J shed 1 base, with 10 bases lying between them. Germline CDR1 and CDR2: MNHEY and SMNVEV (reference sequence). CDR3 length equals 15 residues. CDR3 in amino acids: CASSLFGGSNTEAFF. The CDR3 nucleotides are TGTGCCAGCAGTTTATTTGGTGGCTCGAACACTGAAGCTTTCTTT.

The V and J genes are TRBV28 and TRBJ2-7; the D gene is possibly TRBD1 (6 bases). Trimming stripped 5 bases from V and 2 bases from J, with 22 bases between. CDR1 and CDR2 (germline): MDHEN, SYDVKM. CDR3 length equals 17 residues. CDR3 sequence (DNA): TGTGCCAGCAGTCTCTCCGGTGTGTCAGGGGCCCCCTACGAGCAGTACTTC. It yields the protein CASSLSGVSGAPYEQYF. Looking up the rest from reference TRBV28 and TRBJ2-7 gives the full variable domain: DVKVTQSSRYLVKRTGEKVFLECVQDMDHENMFWYRQDPGLGLRLIYFSYDVKMKEKGDIPEGYSVSREKKERFSLILESASTNQTSMYLCASSLSGVSGAPYEQYFGPGTRLTVT.

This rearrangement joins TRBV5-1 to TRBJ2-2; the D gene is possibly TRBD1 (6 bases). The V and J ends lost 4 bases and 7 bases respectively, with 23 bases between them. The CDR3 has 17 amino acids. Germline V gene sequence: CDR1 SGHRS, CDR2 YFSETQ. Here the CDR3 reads CASSNRDTSLKHGELFF. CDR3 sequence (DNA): TGCGCCAGCAGCAACCGGGACACCTCCTTAAAACACGGGGAGCTGTTTTTT.

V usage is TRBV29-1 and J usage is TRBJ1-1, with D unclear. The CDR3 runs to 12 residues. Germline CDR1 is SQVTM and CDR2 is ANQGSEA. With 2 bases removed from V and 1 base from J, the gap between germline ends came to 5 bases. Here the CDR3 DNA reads TGCAGCGTTGAATCTACGAACACTGAAGCTTTCTTT. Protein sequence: CSVESTNTEAFF.

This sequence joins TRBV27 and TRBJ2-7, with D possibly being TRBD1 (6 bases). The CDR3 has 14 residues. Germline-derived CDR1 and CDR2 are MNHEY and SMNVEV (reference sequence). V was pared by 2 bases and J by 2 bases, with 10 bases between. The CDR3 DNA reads TGTGCCAGCAGTTTAACGGGACATACCTACGAGCAGTACTTC. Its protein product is CASSLTGHTYEQYF.

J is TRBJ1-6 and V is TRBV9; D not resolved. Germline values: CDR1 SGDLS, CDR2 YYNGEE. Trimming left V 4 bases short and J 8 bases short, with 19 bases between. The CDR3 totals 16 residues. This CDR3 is CASSPRDRPYYSPLHF. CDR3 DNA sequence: TGTGCCAGCAGCCCCCGGGATCGCCCGTACTATTCACCCCTCCACTTT.

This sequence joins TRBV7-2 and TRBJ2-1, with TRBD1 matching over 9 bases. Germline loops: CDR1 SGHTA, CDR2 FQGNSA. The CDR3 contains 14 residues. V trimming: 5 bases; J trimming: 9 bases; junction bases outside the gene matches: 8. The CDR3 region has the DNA TGTGCCAGCAGCATACGACAGGGGGAAGGTGAGCAGTTCTTC. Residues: CASSIRQGEGEQFF.

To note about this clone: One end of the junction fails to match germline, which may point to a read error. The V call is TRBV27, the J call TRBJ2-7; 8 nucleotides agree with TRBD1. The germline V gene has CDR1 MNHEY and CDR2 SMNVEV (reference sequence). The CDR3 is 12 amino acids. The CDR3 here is CASSRHRDRSHF. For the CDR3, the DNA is TGTGCCAGCAGTAGACACCGGGACAGGTCCCACTTC.